Described below is a single TCR beta chain sequence and its context. Authors' analysis steps: Estimates of nucleated cell counts were drawn from the amplification of reference gene primers. The repertoire was sequenced with immunoSEQ multiplex PCR; TCRdb's copy has only in-frame clones and lacks some. V and J calls and clone size come straight from that table; D and trimming were deduced from the DNA. The sample lists some 78,000 clones, around 90% occurring once. V was pared by 6 bases and J by 0 bases, with 12 bases between. This CDR3 is 15 amino acids long. The V gene's germline CDR1 is MNHEY and CDR2 SVGAGI. This sample was included in a study of blood T cell repertoires in COVID-19. Study in general: Sites in the United States, Italy and Spain provided acute and convalescent COVID-19 samples. T cells, B-cell-depleted T cells, or PBMCs provided the cDNA or gDNA that served as material.

This chain joins TRBV6-5 and TRBJ2-1; D gene unclear. The sample consisted of peripheral blood. This sequence originates from a woman older than 75 with active or convalescent COVID-19. This CDR3 reads CASRLSRSSYNEQFF. For the CDR3, the DNA is TGTGCCAGCAGGTTGTCCCGCAGCTCCTACAATGAGCAGTTCTTC.